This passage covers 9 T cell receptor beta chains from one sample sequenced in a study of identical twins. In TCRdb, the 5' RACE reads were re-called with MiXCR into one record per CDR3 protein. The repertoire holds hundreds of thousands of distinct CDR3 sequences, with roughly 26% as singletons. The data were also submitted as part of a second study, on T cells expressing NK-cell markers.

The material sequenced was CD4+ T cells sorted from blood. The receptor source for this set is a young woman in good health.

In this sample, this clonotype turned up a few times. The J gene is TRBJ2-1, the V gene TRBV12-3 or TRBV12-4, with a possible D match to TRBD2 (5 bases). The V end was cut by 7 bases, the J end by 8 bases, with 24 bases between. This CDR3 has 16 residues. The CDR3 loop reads CASTPRASEPGDEQFF. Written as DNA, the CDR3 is TGTGCCAGCACCCCTCGCGCTTCCGAACCCGGGGATGAGCAGTTCTTC.

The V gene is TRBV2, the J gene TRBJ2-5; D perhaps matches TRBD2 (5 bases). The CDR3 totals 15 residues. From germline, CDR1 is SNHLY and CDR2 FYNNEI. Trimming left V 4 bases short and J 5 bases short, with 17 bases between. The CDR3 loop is CASSVRESSVETQYF. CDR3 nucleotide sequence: TGTGCCAGCAGTGTTAGGGAGTCGTCCGTCGAGACCCAGTACTTC.

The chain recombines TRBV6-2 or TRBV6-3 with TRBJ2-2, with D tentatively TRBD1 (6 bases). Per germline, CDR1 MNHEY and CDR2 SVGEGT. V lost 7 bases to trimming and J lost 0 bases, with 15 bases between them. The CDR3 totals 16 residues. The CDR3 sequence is CASTEFGTPNTGELFF. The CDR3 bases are TGTGCCAGCACCGAATTCGGGACACCGAACACCGGGGAGCTGTTTTTT.

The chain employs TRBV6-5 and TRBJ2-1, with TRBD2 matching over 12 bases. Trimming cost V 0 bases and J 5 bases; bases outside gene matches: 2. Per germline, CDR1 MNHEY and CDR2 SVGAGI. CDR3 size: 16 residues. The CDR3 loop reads CASSYSRTSGDNEQFF. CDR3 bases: TGTGCCAGCAGTTACTCTAGGACTAGCGGGGACAATGAGCAGTTCTTC.

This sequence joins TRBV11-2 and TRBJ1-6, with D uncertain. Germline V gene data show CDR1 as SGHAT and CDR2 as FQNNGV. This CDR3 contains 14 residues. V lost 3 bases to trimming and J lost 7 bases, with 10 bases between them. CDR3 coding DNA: TGTGCCAGCAGCTTTATGGCGAGCAATTCACCCCTCCACTTT. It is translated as CASSFMASNSPLHF.

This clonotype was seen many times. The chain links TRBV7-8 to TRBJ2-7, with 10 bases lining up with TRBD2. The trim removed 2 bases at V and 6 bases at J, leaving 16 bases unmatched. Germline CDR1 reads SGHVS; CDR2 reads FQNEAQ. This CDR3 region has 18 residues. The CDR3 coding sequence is TGTGCCAGCAGCTTATCCTTAGCGGGGGGCAGTAATTCGGGCGAGCAGTACTTC. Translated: CASSLSLAGGSNSGEQYF.

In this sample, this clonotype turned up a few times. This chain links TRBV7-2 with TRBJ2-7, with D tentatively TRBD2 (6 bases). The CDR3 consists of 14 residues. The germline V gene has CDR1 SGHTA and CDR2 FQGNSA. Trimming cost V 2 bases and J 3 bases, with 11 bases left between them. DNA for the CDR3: TGTGCCAGCAGCTTAACAGGAGGGGACTACGAGCAGTACTTC. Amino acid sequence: CASSLTGGDYEQYF.

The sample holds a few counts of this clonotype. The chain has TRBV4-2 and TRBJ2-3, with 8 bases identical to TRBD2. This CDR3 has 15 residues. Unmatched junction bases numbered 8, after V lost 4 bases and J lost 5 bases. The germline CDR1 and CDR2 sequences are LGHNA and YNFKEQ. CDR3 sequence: CASSPSAGVRDTQYF. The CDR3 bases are TGTGCCAGCAGCCCCTCAGCGGGGGTAAGAGATACGCAGTATTTT.

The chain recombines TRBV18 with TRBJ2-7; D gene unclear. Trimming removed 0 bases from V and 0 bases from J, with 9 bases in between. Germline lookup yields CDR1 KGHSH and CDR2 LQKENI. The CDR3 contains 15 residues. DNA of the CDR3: TGTGCCAGCTCACCACCCTCGACGAGCTCCTACGAGCAGTACTTC. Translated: CASSPPSTSSYEQYF.